This T cell receptor (beta chain) was obtained from a study of T-cell memory formation after mild COVID-19 (dated by TCRdb to the early 2020s). Looking at the study overall: Most TCR sequence clusters were specific to one of the two donors. In a couple of donors, T-cell clones that expanded and contracted after mild COVID-19 were tracked by sequencing TCRalpha and TCRbeta repertoires over time. Two young, previously healthy adult volunteers made up the cohort, one male and one female. Overall results and qualifications from the work: Only two mild cases were covered in the study, and larger cohorts including severe cases with pre-infection samples were considered necessary. From day 15 to 85, contracting clones showed balanced CD4/CD8 phenotypes, whereas a second wave of clones that expanded from day 15 to 37 leaned towards CD4+. SARS-CoV-2 specificity of the second-wave clones peaking on day 37 was not confirmed. Contracting CD4+ clones were located mainly in the CM and EM memory subsets, whereas CD8+ clones were found to be enriched in EMRA. The detection of some responding clones in pre-infection memory suggests that pre-existing cross-reactive memory T cells joined the SARS-CoV-2 response.

The germline V gene specifies SGHTA as CDR1 and FQGTGA as CDR2. The CDR3 sequence holds 17 residues, the cysteine and phenylalanine included. CDR3 DNA is the only sequence kept; it has 51 bases, read in frame from the first base. The V end loses 4 bases and the J end loses 7 bases, and a stretch of 22 bases separates them. PBMCs were isolated by Ficoll-Paque density gradient centrifugation. On this clonotype: No antigen is known for it. No much larger clone is present one base from it, and per-base qualities are unavailable.

The run used an Illumina NovaSeq 6000. TCRalpha and TCRbeta cDNA libraries were built by 5'RACE with constant-segment primers, adding sample barcodes and unique molecular identifiers. Trizol reagent was used to extract RNA from every sample. Amplification of the libraries took two PCR steps, and the second step added a second sample barcode plus Illumina TruSeq adapters. Sequencing of the libraries was done on an Illumina NovaSeq, producing 2 x 150 bp paired-end reads. Turning to the authors' computational methods: Reads were demultiplexed and collapsed into UMI-guided consensus sequences with migec v1.2.7. Using mixcr v2.1.11, the UMI consensuses were aligned to TRA and TRB V and J templates and assembled into clonotypes. Expanded or contracted clonotypes were those called significant by both edgeR and NoisET, with noise models trained on biological replicates. For edgeR calls, the thresholds were a false discovery rate-adjusted p below 0.01 and a log2 fold-change of 1. As an exploratory analysis of dynamics, max-normalized trajectories of the 1000 most abundant clonotypes were examined by PCA with hierarchical clustering. Separately sequenced CD4+ and CD8+ repertoires were used to assign a CD4 or CD8 phenotype to each responding clone. The raw public data were reprocessed by TCRdb itself: fastp quality trimming at Q25, MiXCR clonotype calling, in-frame beta chains only. Each CDR3 protein gets just one entry, which takes the most common genes and DNA from the rows behind it. These V and J calls rely on TCRdb rather than the paper's analysis. The sample table lists about 140,000 distinct CDR3 sequences, over 15% of them with a count of one. About 2.1% of the sample is in the top ten clones.

This clonotype was sampled from an adult woman who had mild COVID-19 (a few samples of this study predate the infection). The sample titles of this study are shuffled in the database, so cell type and time point are left out; the donor was told from shared clones. The V gene is TRBV7-3 and the J gene is TRBJ1-4, and possibly TRBD1, on 5 matching bases. Sequenced input: PBMCs or a T cell subset sorted from them (not recorded which). The CDR3 protein is CASSSTHWGGAGEKLFF. The DNA reads TGTGCCAGCAGCTCCACCCACTGGGGAGGGGCGGGTGAAAAACTGTTTTTT. Here the CDR3 is joined to the reference TRBV7-3 and TRBJ1-4 genes, and the full variable domain is: GAGVSQTPSNKVTEKGKYVELRCDPISGHTALYWYRQSLGQGPEFLIYFQGTGAADDSGLPNDRFFAVRPEGSVSTLKIQRTERGDSAVYLCASSSTHWGGAGEKLFFGSGTQLSVL.